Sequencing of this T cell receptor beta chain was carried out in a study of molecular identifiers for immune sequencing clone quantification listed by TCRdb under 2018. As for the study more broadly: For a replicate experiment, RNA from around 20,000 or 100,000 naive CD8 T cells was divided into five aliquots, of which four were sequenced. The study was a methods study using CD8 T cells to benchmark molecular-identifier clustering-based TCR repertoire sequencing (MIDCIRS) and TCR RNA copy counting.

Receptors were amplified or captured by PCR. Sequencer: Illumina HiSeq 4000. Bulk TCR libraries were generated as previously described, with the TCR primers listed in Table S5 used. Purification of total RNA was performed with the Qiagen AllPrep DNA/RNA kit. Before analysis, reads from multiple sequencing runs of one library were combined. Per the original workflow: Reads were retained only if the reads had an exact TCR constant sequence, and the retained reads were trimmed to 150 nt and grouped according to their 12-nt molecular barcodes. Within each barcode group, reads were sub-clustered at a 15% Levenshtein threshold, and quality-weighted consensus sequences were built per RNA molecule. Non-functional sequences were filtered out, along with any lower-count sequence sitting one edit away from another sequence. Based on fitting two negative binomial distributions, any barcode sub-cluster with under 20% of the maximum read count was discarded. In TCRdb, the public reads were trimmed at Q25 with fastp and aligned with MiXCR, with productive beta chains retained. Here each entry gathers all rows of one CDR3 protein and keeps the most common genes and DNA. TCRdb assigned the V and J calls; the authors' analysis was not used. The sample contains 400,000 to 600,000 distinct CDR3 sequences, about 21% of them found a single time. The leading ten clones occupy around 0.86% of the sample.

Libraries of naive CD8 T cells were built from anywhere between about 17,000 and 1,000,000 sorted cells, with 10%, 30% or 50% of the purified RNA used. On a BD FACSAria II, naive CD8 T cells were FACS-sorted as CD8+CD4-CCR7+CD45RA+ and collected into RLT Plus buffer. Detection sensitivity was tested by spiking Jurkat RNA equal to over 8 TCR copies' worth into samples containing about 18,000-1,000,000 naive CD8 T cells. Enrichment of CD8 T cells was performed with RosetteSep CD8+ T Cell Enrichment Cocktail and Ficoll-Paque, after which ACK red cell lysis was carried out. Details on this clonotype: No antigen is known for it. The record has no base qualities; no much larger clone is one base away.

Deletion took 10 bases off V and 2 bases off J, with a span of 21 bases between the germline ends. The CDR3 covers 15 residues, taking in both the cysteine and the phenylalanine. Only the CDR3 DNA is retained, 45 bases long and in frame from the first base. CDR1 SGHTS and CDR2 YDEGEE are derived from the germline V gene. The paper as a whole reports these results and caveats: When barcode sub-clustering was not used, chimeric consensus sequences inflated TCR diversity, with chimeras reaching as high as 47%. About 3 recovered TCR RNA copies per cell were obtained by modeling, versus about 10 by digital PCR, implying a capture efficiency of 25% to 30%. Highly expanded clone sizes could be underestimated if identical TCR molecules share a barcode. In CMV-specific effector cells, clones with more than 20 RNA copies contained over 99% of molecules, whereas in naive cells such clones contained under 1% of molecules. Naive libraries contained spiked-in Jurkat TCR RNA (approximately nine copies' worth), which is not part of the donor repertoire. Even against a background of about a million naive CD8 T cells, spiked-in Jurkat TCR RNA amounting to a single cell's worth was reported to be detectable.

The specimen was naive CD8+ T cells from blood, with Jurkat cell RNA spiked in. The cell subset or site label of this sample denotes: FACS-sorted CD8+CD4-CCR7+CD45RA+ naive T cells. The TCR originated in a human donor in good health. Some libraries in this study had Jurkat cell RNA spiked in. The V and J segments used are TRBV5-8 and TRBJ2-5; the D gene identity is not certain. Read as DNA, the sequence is TGTGCCGGAAGCTCCGGACCGGCTGCACAAGAGACCCAGTACTTC. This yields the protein CAGSSGPAAQETQYF. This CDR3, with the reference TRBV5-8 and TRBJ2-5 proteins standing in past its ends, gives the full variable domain EAGVTQSPTHLIKTRGQQATLRCSPISGHTSVYWYQQALGLGLQFLLWYDEGEERNRGNFPPRFSGRQFPNYSSELNVNALELEDSALYLCAGSSGPAAQETQYFGPGTRLLVL.